The 6 T cell receptor beta chains reported below all come from one sample, sequenced in a study of T cell responses to AZD1222 COVID-19 vaccine. Profiled with immunoSEQ multiplex PCR; TCRdb holds only in-frame clones, not every one. The sample has 85,000 to 90,000 clones, roughly 90% seen once. The sample here was peripheral blood, taken 28 days after the second AZD1222 dose. These receptors were collected from an adult who received the AZD1222 COVID-19 vaccine.

The rearrangement uses TRBV7-9 and TRBJ2-5; TRBD2 agrees at 8 bases. The germline V gene encodes CDR1 SEHNR and CDR2 FQNEAQ (reference sequence). The V and J ends lost 6 bases and 1 base, in that order; junction bases with no gene match: 7. The CDR3 runs 15 residues. In DNA, the CDR3 is TGTGCCAGCAGTTTTAGCGGGGAACCCCAAGAGACCCAGTACTTC. It translates to CASSFSGEPQETQYF.

This chain joins TRBV5-1 and TRBJ1-6; D gene unclear. CDR1 and CDR2 (germline): SGHRS, YFSETQ. CDR3 size: 14 residues. V lost 0 bases, J lost 7 bases, and 8 bases lay in between. The CDR3 nucleotides read TGCGCCAGCAGCTTGGTGGCGGTAAATTCACCCCTCCACTTT. It yields the protein CASSLVAVNSPLHF. The variable domain in full, completed from reference TRBV5-1 and TRBJ1-6, reads KAGVTQTPRYLIKTRGQQVTLSCSPISGHRSVSWYQQTPGQGLQFLFEYFSETQRNKGNFPGRFSGRQFSNSRSEMNVSTLELGDSALYLCASSLVAVNSPLHFGNGTRLTVT.

The chain combines TRBV7-9 with TRBJ2-7; D possibly corresponds to TRBD2 (7 bases). The CDR3 totals 12 residues. V was trimmed by 6 bases and J by 2 bases, leaving 8 bases between them. Germline V gene lookup returns CDR1 SEHNR and CDR2 FQNEAQ (reference sequence). The DNA for the CDR3 is TGTGCCAGCAGAGGGGGGGCCTACGAGCAGTACTTC. Translation gives CASRGGAYEQYF.

This sequence joins TRBV4-2 and TRBJ2-5; no clear D gene. CDR3 length equals 12 residues. Germline-derived CDR1 and CDR2 are LGHNA and YNFKEQ. V lost 1 base and J 3 bases, leaving 3 bases between the germline ends. DNA of the CDR3: TGTGCCAGCAGCCAAGGGAAAGAGACCCAGTACTTC. Translated, it gives CASSQGKETQYF.

The chain has TRBV5-4 and TRBJ2-7; no clear D. The CDR3 runs to 13 residues. Trimming stripped 2 bases from V and 0 bases from J, with 6 bases between. The germline V gene encodes CDR1 SGHNT and CDR2 YYREEE (reference sequence). The CDR3 protein is CASSFPDSYEQYV. The CDR3 DNA reads TGTGCCAGCAGCTTTCCGGACTCCTACGAGCAGTACGTC.

CDR3 bases: TGTGCCAGCAGCTTCCGGGACAGGGTCGTCGGGTTAGAAAAACTGTTTTTT. This sequence encodes CASSFRDRVVGLEKLFF. This sequence joins TRBV5-8 and TRBJ1-4; TRBD1 agrees at 9 bases. The trim removed 2 bases at V and 8 bases at J, leaving 13 bases unmatched. The CDR3 loop spans 17 amino acids. CDR1 SGHTS and CDR2 YDEGEE come from the germline V gene. Complete variable domain (other parts from reference TRBV5-8 and TRBJ1-4): EAGVTQSPTHLIKTRGQQATLRCSPISGHTSVYWYQQALGLGLQFLLWYDEGEERNRGNFPPRFSGRQFPNYSSELNVNALELEDSALYLCASSFRDRVVGLEKLFFGSGTQLSVL.